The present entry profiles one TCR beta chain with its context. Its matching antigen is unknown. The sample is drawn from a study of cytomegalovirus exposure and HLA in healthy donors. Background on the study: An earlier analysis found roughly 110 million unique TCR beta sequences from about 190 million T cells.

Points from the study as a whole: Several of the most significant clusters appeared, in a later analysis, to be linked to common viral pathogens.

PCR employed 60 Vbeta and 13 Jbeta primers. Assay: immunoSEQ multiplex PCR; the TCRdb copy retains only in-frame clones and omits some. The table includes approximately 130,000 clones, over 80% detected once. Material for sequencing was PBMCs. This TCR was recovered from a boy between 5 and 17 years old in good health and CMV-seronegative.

The CDR3 DNA follows: TGCAGCGCCGGACCCCGGGGCTATGGCTACACCTTC. Its protein product is CSAGPRGYGYTF. V gene TRBV29-1 combines with J gene TRBJ1-2; no firm D call. The CDR3 has 12 amino acids. CDR1 is SQVTM and CDR2 is ANQGSEA in the germline V gene. The V end was cut by 7 bases, the J end by 4 bases, with 13 bases between.